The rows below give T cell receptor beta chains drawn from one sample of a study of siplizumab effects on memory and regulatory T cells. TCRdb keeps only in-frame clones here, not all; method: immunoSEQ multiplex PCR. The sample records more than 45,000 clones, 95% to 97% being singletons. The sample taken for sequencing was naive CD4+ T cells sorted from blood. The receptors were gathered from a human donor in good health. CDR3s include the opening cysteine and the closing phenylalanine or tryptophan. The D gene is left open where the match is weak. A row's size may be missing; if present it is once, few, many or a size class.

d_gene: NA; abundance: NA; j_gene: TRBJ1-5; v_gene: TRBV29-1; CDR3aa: CSVITGFDNQPQHF; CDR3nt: TGCAGCGTCATTACAGGGTTCGACAATCAGCCCCAGCATTTT
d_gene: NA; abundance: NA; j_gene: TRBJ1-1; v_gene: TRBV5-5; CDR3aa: CASSLTGGRTEAFF; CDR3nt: TGTGCCAGCAGCTTGACGGGGGGGCGAACTGAAGCTTTCTTT
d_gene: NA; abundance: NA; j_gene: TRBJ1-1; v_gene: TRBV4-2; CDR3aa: CASSFGQGTLEAFF; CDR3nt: TGTGCCAGCAGCTTTGGGCAGGGAACCCTCGAAGCTTTCTTT
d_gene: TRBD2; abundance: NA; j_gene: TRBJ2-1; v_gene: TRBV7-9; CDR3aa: CASSSPGLADYNEQFF; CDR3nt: TGTGCCAGCAGCTCCCCGGGACTAGCGGATTACAATGAGCAGTTCTTC
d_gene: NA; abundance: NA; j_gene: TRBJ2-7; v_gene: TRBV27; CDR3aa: CASRGTEAYEQYF; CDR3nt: TGTGCCAGCAGGGGGACGGAGGCATACGAGCAGTACTTC
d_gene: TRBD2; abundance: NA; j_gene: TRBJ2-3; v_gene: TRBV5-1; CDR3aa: CASSLGLAGYDTQYF; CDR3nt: TGCGCCAGCAGCTTGGGGCTAGCGGGATACGATACGCAGTATTTT
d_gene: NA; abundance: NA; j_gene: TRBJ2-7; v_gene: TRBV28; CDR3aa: CASRPGTLYEQYF; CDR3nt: TGTGCCAGCAGGCCCGGGACGCTCTACGAGCAGTACTTC
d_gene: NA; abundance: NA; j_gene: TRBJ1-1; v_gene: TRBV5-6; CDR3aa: CASRWDHGAPEAFF; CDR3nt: TGTGCCAGCAGGTGGGACCATGGCGCCCCTGAAGCTTTCTTT
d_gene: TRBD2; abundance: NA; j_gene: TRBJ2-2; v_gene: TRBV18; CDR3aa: CASSPHGLAGSSGELFF; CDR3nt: TGTGCCAGCTCACCCCACGGACTAGCGGGCTCCTCCGGGGAGCTGTTTTTT
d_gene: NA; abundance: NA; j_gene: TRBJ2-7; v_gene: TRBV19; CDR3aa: CASSRQRGGSSYEQYF; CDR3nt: TGTGCCAGTAGTAGGCAGAGGGGCGGAAGCTCCTACGAGCAGTACTTC
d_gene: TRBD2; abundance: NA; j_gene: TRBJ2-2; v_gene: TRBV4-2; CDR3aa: CASKNHRGSTGELFF; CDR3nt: TGTGCCAGCAAGAATCATCGCGGGAGCACCGGGGAGCTGTTTTTT
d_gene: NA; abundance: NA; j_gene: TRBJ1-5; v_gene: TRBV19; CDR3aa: CATTEGRSNQPQHF; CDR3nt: TGTGCCACTACCGAGGGGCGGTCAAACCAGCCCCAGCATTTT
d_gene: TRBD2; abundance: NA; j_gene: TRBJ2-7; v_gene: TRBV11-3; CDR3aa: CASSPGTSVPGEQYF; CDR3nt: TGTGCCAGCAGCCCTGGGACTAGCGTCCCTGGGGAGCAGTACTTC
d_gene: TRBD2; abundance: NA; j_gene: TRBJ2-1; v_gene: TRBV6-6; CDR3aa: CASRTSGTSGRSEQFF; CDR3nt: TGTGCCAGCAGAACCTCCGGGACTAGCGGGAGGAGTGAGCAGTTCTTC
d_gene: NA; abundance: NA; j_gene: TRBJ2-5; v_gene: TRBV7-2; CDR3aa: CASSLSGPRPETQYF; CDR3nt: TGTGCCAGCAGCTTGTCGGGACCCCGACCGGAGACCCAGTACTTC
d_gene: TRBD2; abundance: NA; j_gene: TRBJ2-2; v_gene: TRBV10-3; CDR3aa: CAISESGRRTGELFF; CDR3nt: TGTGCCATCAGTGAAAGCGGGAGACGTACCGGGGAGCTGTTTTTT
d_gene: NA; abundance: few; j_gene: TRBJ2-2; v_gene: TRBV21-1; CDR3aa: CASSGNTGELFF; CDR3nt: TGTGCCAGCAGTGGCAACACCGGGGAGCTGTTTTTT
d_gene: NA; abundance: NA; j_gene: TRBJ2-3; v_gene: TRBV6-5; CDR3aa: CASSYRHSRTDTQYF; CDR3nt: TGTGCCAGCAGTTACCGGCACTCCCGCACAGATACGCAGTATTTT
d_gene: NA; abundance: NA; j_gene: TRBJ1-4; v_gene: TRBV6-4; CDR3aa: CASSPTGGGEKLFF; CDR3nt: TGTGCCAGCAGTCCTACAGGTGGTGGTGAAAAACTGTTTTTT
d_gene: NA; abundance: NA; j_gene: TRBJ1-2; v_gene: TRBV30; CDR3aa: CAWSVGRVGYGYTF; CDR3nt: TGTGCCTGGAGTGTTGGCAGGGTGGGGTATGGCTACACCTTC
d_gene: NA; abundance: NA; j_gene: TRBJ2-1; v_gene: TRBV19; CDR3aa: CASSIIQGHHNEQFF; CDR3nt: TGTGCCAGTAGTATAATACAGGGACATCACAATGAGCAGTTCTTC
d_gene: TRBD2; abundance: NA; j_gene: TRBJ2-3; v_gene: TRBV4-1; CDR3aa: CASSQRLAGDTDTQYF; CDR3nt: TGCGCCAGCAGCCAACGACTAGCGGGAGACACAGATACGCAGTATTTT